Below, 5 T cell receptor beta chains from the same sample are listed, as sequenced in a study of T cell repertoires in cytomegalovirus infection. TCRdb fed the reads into MiXCR, producing one record per CDR3 protein. The data show roughly 180,000 distinct CDR3 sequences, less than 25% seen once. These TCRs are of unknown antigen specificity. Sequencing used CD8+ T cells from cultured PBMCs, obtained from culture after CMV antigen stimulation. Receptor source: a human donor in good health (CMV status not recorded). Some clones in this sample may be carry-over from other donors' samples.

The V and J genes are TRBV10-2 and TRBJ2-1, with a tentative D call TRBD1 (6 bases). CDR1 and CDR2 (germline): WSHSY, SAAADI. Trimming cost V 2 bases and J 5 bases, with 25 bases left between them. The CDR3 runs 19 residues. CDR3 residues: CASSETAQGAVRTHNEQFF. The DNA of the CDR3 is TGCGCCAGCAGTGAGACGGCACAGGGTGCCGTCAGGACACACAATGAGCAGTTCTTC.

This clonotype has more than one count but fewer than ten. CDR3 loop: CASSTPGLESQETQYF. CDR3 bases: TGTGCCAGCAGCACCCCGGGACTAGAATCCCAAGAGACCCAGTACTTC. V gene TRBV7-2 combines with J gene TRBJ2-5, with 8 bases identical to TRBD2. Germline V gene lookup returns CDR1 SGHTA and CDR2 FQGNSA. V dropped 5 bases and J dropped 1; count of bases not matched to a gene: 9. This CDR3 has 16 amino acids.

In this sample, this clonotype turned up a few times. The chain couples TRBV7-2 to TRBJ1-2; D is undetermined. Germline CDR1 reads SGHTA; CDR2 reads FQGNSA. V lost 11 bases and J 3 bases, leaving 13 bases between the germline ends. The CDR3 has 12 residues. CDR3 in amino acids: CARGEFHYGYTF. The CDR3 DNA follows: TGTGCCCGGGGAGAATTCCACTATGGCTACACCTTC.

This clonotype was seen just once. V usage is TRBV20-1 and J usage is TRBJ2-7; D unresolved. This CDR3 is built from 14 residues. Germline-derived CDR1 and CDR2 are DFQATT and SNEGSKA (reference sequence). Trimming pared 1 base from V and 0 bases from J, leaving 10 bases between. Written as DNA, the CDR3 is TGCAGTGCTAGAGGGACGGTTCTCTCCTACGAGCAGTACTTC. This encodes CSARGTVLSYEQYF.

This clonotype was seen more than once but under ten times. J is TRBJ1-1 and V is TRBV7-2; no clear D gene. V lost 2 bases, J lost 8 bases, and 9 bases lay in between. CDR1 and CDR2 (germline): SGHTA, FQGNSA. There are 12 residues in the CDR3. This CDR3 reads CASSLWGGEAFF. In DNA, the CDR3 is TGTGCCAGCAGCTTATGGGGAGGAGAAGCTTTCTTT.